One and the same sample provided the 6 T cell receptor beta chains below, sequenced in a study of blood T cell repertoires in COVID-19. Produced via immunoSEQ multiplex PCR; TCRdb's table is partial and in-frame only. This sample carries over 300,000 clones, approximately 88% of them seen once, and the ten largest clones take 0.95% to 1.5%. Sequencing was performed on peripheral blood. The source of these receptors is a man aged 35-49 years with acute or convalescent COVID-19.

The chain combines TRBV9 with TRBJ1-4; D might be TRBD1 (6 bases). V was pared by 3 bases and J by 4 bases, with 13 bases between. This CDR3 is built from 15 residues. Germline V gene sequence: CDR1 SGDLS, CDR2 YYNGEE. The CDR3 DNA is TGTGCCAGCAGCGGTAGGGGGGGAATTAATGAAAAACTGTTTTTT. Translating it yields CASSGRGGINEKLFF.

This clone was picked up one time. The chain uses TRBV10-3 and TRBJ2-3; 9 bases match TRBD1. Germline assignment: CDR1 ENHRY and CDR2 SYGVKD. The CDR3 contains 17 residues. The J segment lost 3 bases and the V segment lost 0 bases, leaving 7 bases of the junction unmatched. CDR3 protein: CAISESGTGGLTDTQYF. The CDR3 DNA sequence: TGTGCCATCAGTGAGTCAGGTACAGGGGGCTTAACAGATACGCAGTATTTT.

This chain joins TRBV15 and TRBJ2-5; TRBD1 aligns across 9 bases. Germline V gene sequence: CDR1 LNHNV, CDR2 YYDKDF (reference sequence). The V gene end was trimmed by 5 bases and the J gene end by 7 bases; junction bases not matched to a gene: 5. There are 13 residues in the CDR3. This CDR3 is CATSRTGGVTQYF. The CDR3 DNA follows: TGTGCCACCAGCCGTACAGGGGGCGTGACCCAGTACTTC.

V and J are TRBV5-4 and TRBJ2-1; 8 nucleotides line up with TRBD1. V lost 4 bases, J lost 4 bases, and 7 bases stayed unmatched. The CDR3 loop spans 15 amino acids. Germline V gene data show CDR1 as SGHNT and CDR2 as YYREEE (reference sequence). The CDR3 sequence is CASSQGAREYNEQFF. For the CDR3, the DNA is TGTGCCAGCAGCCAGGGGGCGCGGGAATACAATGAGCAGTTCTTC.

The chain joins TRBV4-2 to TRBJ1-2; unclear D gene. CDR3 length equals 17 residues. V shed 2 bases and J shed 1 base, with 17 bases lying between them. The germline V gene encodes CDR1 LGHNA and CDR2 YNFKEQ. The chain's CDR3 is CASSQPKEYNYNYGYTF. As DNA, the CDR3 is TGTGCCAGCAGCCAACCGAAGGAGTACAACTATAACTATGGCTACACCTTC.

The chain recombines TRBV5-1 with TRBJ1-5; TRBD1 aligns across 7 bases. In germline, CDR1 is SGHRS, CDR2 YFSETQ. Trimming at V came to 4 bases and at J to 1 base, leaving 14 bases not matched to a gene. The CDR3 runs to 18 residues. The CDR3 coding sequence is TGCGCCAGCAGCGTACGACAGGGATCCCCCTCAAGCAATCAGCCCCAGCATTTT. This sequence encodes CASSVRQGSPSSNQPQHF.